Listed here is a single T cell receptor beta chain. The V gene lost 1 base and the J gene lost 9 bases, with 13 bases spanning the gap. CDR1 SGHAT and CDR2 FQNNGV come from the germline V gene. This CDR3 comprises 14 residues. This record comes from a study of blood T cell repertoires in COVID-19. Source study methods: Estimation of nucleated cell counts relied on the amplification of reference gene primers. TCRdb's copy holds only in-frame clones and misses some; the assay was immunoSEQ multiplex PCR. V and J calls and clone size are given by that table; D and trimming were obtained from the DNA. The profile covers about 350,000 clones, with more than 75% appearing a single time and roughly 1% taken by the ten largest. Participants were aged about 18 to 89 years from about two dozen US areas.

This sequence was found in a young woman who had recovered from COVID-19. The rearrangement joins TRBV11-2 to TRBJ2-1, with D unresolved. Specimen: PBMCs or T cells enriched from blood (not recorded which). CDR3 nucleotides: TGTGCCAGCAGCTTAGCTTCCCTCGGCGGTGAGCAGTTCTTC. Translation gives CASSLASLGGEQFF.